The rows below give T cell receptor beta chains drawn from one sample of a study of blood T cell repertoires in COVID-19. Measured with immunoSEQ multiplex PCR; TCRdb has only the in-frame clones, and not every one. The profile shows more than 300,000 clones, 80% to 90% of them singletons. Sequencing input: peripheral blood. The receptor set was obtained from a woman in her twenties or thirties with COVID-19, enrolled during active disease. CDR3s include the opening cysteine and the closing phenylalanine or tryptophan. A D gene is named only where the DNA matches it firmly. Size is omitted from some rows. Given values are once, few, many or a class for expanded clones.

D gene,V gene,clone size,J gene,CDR3 protein,CDR3 DNA
TRBD1,TRBV29-1,.,TRBJ2-4,CSVDRTGDIQYF,TGCAGCGTTGACCGGACAGGTGACATTCAGTACTTC
TRBD2,TRBV24-1,.,TRBJ2-3,CATSDLSGTGTDTQYF,TGTGCCACCAGTGATTTGAGCGGGACTGGGACAGATACGCAGTATTTT
TRBD1,TRBV28,.,TRBJ2-4,CASSKQTGGTSKNIQYF,TGTGCCAGCAGTAAACAAACAGGGGGCACGTCCAAAAACATTCAGTACTTC
.,TRBV18,.,TRBJ2-5,CASSATGQETQYF,TGTGCCAGCTCCGCGACAGGACAAGAGACCCAGTACTTC
.,TRBV6-5,.,TRBJ1-6,CASRPPGLRNSPLHF,TGTGCCAGCAGACCTCCGGGACTGAGGAATTCACCCCTCCACTTT
.,TRBV7-9,.,TRBJ2-1,CASRYQGGSDYNEQFF,TGTGCCAGCAGGTACCAGGGTGGTAGTGACTACAATGAGCAGTTCTTC
TRBD1,TRBV7-9,once,TRBJ1-3,CASSPRDRGGNTIYF,TGTGCCAGCAGCCCCCGGGACAGGGGGGGAAACACCATATATTTT
TRBD1,TRBV11-2,.,TRBJ2-2,CASSLAQGATGELFF,TGTGCCAGCAGCTTAGCGCAGGGGGCGACCGGGGAGCTGTTTTTT
TRBD2,TRBV19,.,TRBJ2-3,CASSSTGTSPTDTQYF,TGTGCCAGTAGCTCAACCGGGACTAGCCCCACAGATACGCAGTATTTT
TRBD1,TRBV12-3/TRBV12-4,.,TRBJ1-1,CASILGQAEAFF,TGTGCCAGCATTCTCGGACAGGCTGAAGCTTTCTTT
.,TRBV25-1,.,TRBJ2-5,CASSASAGMQETQYF,TGTGCCAGCAGTGCCTCGGCAGGGATGCAAGAGACCCAGTACTTC
.,TRBV28,.,TRBJ1-1,CASSPGPGRENTEAFF,TGTGCCAGCAGTCCAGGGCCGGGCAGAGAGAACACTGAAGCTTTCTTT
.,TRBV11-2,.,TRBJ2-3,CASSLVGDTQYF,TGTGCCAGCAGCTTAGTCGGGGATACGCAGTATTTT
.,TRBV4-2,.,TRBJ2-7,CASSETGFEQYF,TGTGCCAGCAGTGAAACAGGGTTCGAGCAGTACTTC
.,TRBV6-7,few,TRBJ1-3,CASSYPLRRWSGNTIYF,TGTGCCAGCAGTTACCCGTTACGTAGATGGTCTGGAAACACCATATATTTT
TRBD2,TRBV7-2,.,TRBJ2-3,CASSATSGRRGDTQYF,TGTGCCAGCAGCGCGACTAGCGGGAGGAGAGGGGATACGCAGTATTTT
TRBD2,TRBV28,.,TRBJ2-7,CASSLFPSLAGGGGQYF,TGTGCCAGCAGTTTATTCCCCTCACTAGCGGGGGGAGGAGGGCAGTACTTC
.,TRBV19,once,TRBJ1-2,CASSPALGDYGYTF,TGTGCCAGTAGTCCAGCGCTAGGAGACTATGGCTACACCTTC
.,TRBV6-6,once,TRBJ2-1,CASRPPQGEQFF,TGTGCCAGCAGACCCCCCCAGGGGGAGCAGTTCTTC
TRBD1,TRBV5-8,once,TRBJ2-7,CASSTTGTGGTYEQYF,TGTGCCAGCAGCACCACCGGGACAGGGGGAACCTACGAGCAGTACTTC
TRBD1,TRBV11-2,many,TRBJ2-5,CASSLVSGTGLETQYF,TGTGCCAGCAGCTTAGTCTCCGGGACAGGGTTAGAGACCCAGTACTTC
.,TRBV6-5,.,TRBJ2-2,CASSPRDTAGELFF,TGTGCCAGCAGTCCCCGGGACACGGCGGGGGAGCTGTTTTTT
TRBD1,TRBV6-5,.,TRBJ1-6,CASSFPGQGQSPLHF,TGTGCCAGCAGTTTCCCGGGACAGGGACAATCACCCCTCCACTTT
TRBD1,TRBV6-4,once,TRBJ2-3,CASSAAGGGTDTQYF,TGTGCCAGCAGTGCGGCAGGGGGCGGCACAGATACGCAGTATTTT
.,TRBV4-1,.,TRBJ2-7,CASSQSTGEGYEQYF,TGCGCCAGCAGCCAATCGACAGGGGAGGGTTACGAGCAGTACTTC
TRBD2,TRBV4-1,.,TRBJ2-7,CASRRAGVGPYEQYF,TGCGCCAGCAGACGAGCGGGAGTTGGCCCCTACGAGCAGTACTTC
TRBD2,TRBV7-9,.,TRBJ2-1,CASTLAGVHNEQFF,TGTGCCAGCACCTTAGCGGGAGTCCACAATGAGCAGTTCTTC
.,TRBV28,once,TRBJ2-7,CASSPSGYYEQYF,TGTGCCAGCAGCCCTTCAGGCTACTACGAGCAGTACTTC
.,TRBV24-1,.,TRBJ2-3,CATSDLSWSGPTDTQYF,TGTGCCACCAGTGATTTGTCTTGGAGCGGCCCCACAGATACGCAGTATTTT
TRBD2,TRBV10-2,.,TRBJ2-7,CASSGGTTSSYEQYF,TGCGCCAGCAGTGGAGGGACTACAAGCTCCTACGAGCAGTACTTC
.,TRBV28,.,TRBJ2-5,CASSWGLAYQETQYF,TGTGCCAGCAGTTGGGGACTTGCTTACCAAGAGACCCAGTACTTC
.,TRBV3-1/TRBV3-2,.,TRBJ1-2,CASSLQGRYTF,TGTGCCAGCAGCCTACAGGGTCGCTACACCTTC
.,TRBV24-1,.,TRBJ2-2,CATSDPGSANTGELFF,TGTGCCACCAGTGACCCGGGTAGCGCGAACACCGGGGAGCTGTTTTTT
.,TRBV5-8,.,TRBJ1-5,CASSLDWYQPQHF,TGTGCCAGCAGCTTGGACTGGTATCAGCCCCAGCATTTT
TRBD2,TRBV10-3,.,TRBJ2-7,CATPHPQAGVGYEQYF,TGTGCCACACCCCATCCCCAGGCGGGGGTAGGCTACGAGCAGTACTTC
.,TRBV6-6,.,TRBJ2-7,CASSYSAGHWDEQYF,TGTGCCAGCAGTTACTCAGCGGGCCACTGGGACGAGCAGTACTTC
.,TRBV25-1,.,TRBJ1-2,CASTLQEGYGYTF,TGTGCCAGCACCCTACAGGAGGGGTATGGCTACACCTTC
TRBD2,TRBV11-2,once,TRBJ2-3,CASSPRGTSGTYTQYF,TGTGCCAGCAGCCCCCGAGGGACTAGCGGGACGTATACGCAGTATTTT
.,TRBV3-1/TRBV3-2,.,TRBJ2-7,CASSQDLLGVVTGRSGEQYF,TGTGCCAGCAGCCAAGATCTTTTAGGGGTCGTCACGGGTCGCAGCGGGGAGCAGTACTTC
.,TRBV7-9,.,TRBJ1-2,CASSTPAGRNWGYTF,TGTGCCAGCAGCACACCAGCTGGGAGGAATTGGGGCTACACCTTC
TRBD2,TRBV15,.,TRBJ2-7,CATSRGLAGGGYEQYF,TGTGCCACCAGCAGAGGCTTAGCGGGAGGAGGCTACGAGCAGTACTTC
.,TRBV10-3,.,TRBJ2-5,CAISQAGMKETQYF,TGTGCCATCAGTCAGGCAGGGATGAAAGAGACCCAGTACTTC
.,TRBV10-1,.,TRBJ2-3,CASSGAGAIADTQYF,TGCGCCAGCAGTGGGGCAGGGGCTATCGCAGATACGCAGTATTTT
TRBD2,TRBV7-6,once,TRBJ2-3,CASSLVGGLPDTQYF,TGTGCCAGCAGCTTAGTGGGAGGGCTCCCAGATACGCAGTATTTT
.,TRBV4-1,.,TRBJ1-2,CASSLFETAGYGYTF,TGCGCCAGCAGCCTCTTCGAGACAGCAGGCTATGGCTACACCTTC
.,TRBV5-6,.,TRBJ1-1,CASSGGWTEAFF,TGTGCCAGCAGCGGAGGATGGACTGAAGCTTTCTTT
.,TRBV11-2,.,TRBJ2-7,CASSPPWGGSSYEQYF,TGTGCCAGCAGCCCCCCGTGGGGGGGCTCGTCCTACGAGCAGTACTTC
TRBD1,TRBV3-1/TRBV3-2,few,TRBJ2-4,CASSPDRGQNIQYF,TGTGCCAGCAGCCCTGACAGGGGTCAAAACATTCAGTACTTC
.,TRBV5-1,.,TRBJ2-1,CASSLIQGGRNEQFF,TGCGCCAGCAGCTTGATTCAGGGGGGTCGCAATGAGCAGTTCTTC
TRBD2,TRBV5-5,.,TRBJ2-7,CASSGGVPIYEQYF,TGTGCCAGCAGCGGGGGGGTCCCAATATACGAGCAGTACTTC
TRBD2,TRBV10-3,.,TRBJ2-3,CATSIHLAGESTDTQYF,TGTGCCACCTCTATCCACCTAGCGGGAGAGAGCACAGATACGCAGTATTTT
.,TRBV10-2,.,TRBJ2-7,CASSEAGLQASYEQYF,TGCGCCAGCAGTGAGGCAGGGCTACAAGCTTCCTACGAGCAGTACTTC
TRBD1,TRBV7-2,.,TRBJ2-7,CASSLRTGVSYEQYF,TGTGCCAGCAGCTTACGGACAGGGGTCTCCTACGAGCAGTACTTC
.,TRBV12-3/TRBV12-4,once,TRBJ2-7,CASSHGGYEQYF,TGTGCCAGCAGTCATGGGGGGTACGAGCAGTACTTC
.,TRBV28,.,TRBJ2-2,CASRPPRGNTGELFF,TGTGCCAGCAGGCCACCTCGGGGAAACACCGGGGAGCTGTTTTTT
.,TRBV2,.,TRBJ1-2,CASSPREAYGYTF,TGTGCCAGCAGTCCCAGGGAGGCCTATGGCTACACCTTC
TRBD2,TRBV19,.,TRBJ2-1,CASSITSGRAYNEQFF,TGTGCCAGTAGTATAACTAGCGGGAGGGCCTACAATGAGCAGTTCTTC